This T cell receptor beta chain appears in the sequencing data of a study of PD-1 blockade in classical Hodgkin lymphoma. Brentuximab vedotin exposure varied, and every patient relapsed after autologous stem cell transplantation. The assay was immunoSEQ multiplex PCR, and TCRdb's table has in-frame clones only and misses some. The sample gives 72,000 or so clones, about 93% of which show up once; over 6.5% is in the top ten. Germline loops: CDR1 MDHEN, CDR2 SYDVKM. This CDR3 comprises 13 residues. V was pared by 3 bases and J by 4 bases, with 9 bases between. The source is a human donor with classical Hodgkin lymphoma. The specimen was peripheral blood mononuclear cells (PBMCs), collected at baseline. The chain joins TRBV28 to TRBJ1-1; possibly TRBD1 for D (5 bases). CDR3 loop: CASSLVGGTEAFF. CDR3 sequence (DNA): TGTGCCAGCAGTTTGGTCGGGGGCACTGAAGCTTTCTTT.